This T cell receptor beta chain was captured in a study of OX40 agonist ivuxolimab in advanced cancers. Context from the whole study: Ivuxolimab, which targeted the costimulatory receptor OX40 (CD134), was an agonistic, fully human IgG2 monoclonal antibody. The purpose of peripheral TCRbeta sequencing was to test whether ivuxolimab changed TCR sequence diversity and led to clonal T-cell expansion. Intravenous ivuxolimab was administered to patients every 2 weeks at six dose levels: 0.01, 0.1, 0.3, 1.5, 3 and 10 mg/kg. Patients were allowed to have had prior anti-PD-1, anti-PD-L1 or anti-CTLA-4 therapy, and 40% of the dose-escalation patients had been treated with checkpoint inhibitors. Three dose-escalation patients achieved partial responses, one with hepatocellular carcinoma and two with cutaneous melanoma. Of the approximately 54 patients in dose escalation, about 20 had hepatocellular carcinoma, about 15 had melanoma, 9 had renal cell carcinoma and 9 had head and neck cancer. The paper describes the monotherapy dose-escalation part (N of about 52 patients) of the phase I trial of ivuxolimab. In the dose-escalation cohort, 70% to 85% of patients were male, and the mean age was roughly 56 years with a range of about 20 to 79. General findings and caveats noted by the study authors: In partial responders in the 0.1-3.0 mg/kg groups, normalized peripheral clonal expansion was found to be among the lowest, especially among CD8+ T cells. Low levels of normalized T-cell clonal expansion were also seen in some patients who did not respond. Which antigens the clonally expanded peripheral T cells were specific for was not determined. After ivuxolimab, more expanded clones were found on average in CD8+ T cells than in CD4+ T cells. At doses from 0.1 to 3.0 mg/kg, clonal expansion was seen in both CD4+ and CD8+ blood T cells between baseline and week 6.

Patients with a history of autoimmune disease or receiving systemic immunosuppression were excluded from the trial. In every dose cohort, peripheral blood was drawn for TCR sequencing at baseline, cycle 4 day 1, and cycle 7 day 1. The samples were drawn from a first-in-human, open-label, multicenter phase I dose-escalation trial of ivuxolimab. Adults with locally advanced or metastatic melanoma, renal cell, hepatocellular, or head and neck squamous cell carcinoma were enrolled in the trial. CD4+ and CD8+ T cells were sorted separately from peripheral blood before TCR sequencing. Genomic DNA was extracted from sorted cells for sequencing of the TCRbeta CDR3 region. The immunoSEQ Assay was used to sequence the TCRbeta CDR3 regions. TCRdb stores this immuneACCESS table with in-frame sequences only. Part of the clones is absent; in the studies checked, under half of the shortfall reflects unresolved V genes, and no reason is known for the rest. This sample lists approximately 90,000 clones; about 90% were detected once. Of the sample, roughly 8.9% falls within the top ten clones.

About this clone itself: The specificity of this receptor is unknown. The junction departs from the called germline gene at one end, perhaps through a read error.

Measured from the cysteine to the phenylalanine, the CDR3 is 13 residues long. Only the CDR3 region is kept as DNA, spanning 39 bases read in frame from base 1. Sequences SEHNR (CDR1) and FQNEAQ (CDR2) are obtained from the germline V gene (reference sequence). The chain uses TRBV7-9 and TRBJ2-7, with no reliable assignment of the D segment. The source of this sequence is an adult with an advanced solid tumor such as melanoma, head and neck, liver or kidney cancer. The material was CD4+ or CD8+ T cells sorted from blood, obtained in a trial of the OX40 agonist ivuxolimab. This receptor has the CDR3 CASSLGTAGRSDF. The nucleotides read TGTGCCAGCAGCTTAGGGACGGCCGGGCGTTCGGACTTC.